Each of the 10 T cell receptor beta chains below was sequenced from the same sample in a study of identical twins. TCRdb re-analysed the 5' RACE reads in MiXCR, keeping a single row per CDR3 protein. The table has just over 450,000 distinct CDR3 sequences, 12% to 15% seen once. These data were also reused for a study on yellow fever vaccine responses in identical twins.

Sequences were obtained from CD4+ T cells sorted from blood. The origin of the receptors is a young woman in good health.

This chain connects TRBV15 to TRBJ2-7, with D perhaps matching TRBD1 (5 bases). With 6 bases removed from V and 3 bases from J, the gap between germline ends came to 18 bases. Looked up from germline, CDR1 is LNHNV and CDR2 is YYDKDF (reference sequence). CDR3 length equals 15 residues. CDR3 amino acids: CATSGHGAFYYEQYF. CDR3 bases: TGTGCCACCAGTGGGCATGGGGCTTTTTACTACGAGCAGTACTTC.

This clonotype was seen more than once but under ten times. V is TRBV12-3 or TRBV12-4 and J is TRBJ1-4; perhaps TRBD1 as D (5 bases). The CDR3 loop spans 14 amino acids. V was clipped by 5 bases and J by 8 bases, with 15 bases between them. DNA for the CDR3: TGTGCCAGCAGTACGACGGGGCAGGAGGAAAAACTGTTTTTT. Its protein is CASSTTGQEEKLFF.

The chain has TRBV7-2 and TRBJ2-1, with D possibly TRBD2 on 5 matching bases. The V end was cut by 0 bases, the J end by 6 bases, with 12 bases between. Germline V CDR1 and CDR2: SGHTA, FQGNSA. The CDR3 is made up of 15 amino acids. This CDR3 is CASSLAGVKANEQFF. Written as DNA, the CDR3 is TGTGCCAGCAGCTTAGCGGGAGTTAAGGCCAATGAGCAGTTCTTC.

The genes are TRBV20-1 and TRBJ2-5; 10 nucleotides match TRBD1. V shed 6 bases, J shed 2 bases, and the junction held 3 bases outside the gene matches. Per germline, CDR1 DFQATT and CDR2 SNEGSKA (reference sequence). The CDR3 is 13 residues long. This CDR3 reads CSARTGGQETQYF. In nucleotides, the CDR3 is TGCAGTGCGAGGACAGGGGGGCAAGAGACCCAGTACTTC.

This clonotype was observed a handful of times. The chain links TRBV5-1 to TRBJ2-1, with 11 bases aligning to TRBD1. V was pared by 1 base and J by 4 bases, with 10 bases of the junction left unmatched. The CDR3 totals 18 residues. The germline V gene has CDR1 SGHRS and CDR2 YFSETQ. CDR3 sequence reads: CASSLSASGTGGYNEQFF. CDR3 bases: TGCGCCAGCAGCTTGTCTGCATCCGGGACAGGGGGATACAATGAGCAGTTCTTC.

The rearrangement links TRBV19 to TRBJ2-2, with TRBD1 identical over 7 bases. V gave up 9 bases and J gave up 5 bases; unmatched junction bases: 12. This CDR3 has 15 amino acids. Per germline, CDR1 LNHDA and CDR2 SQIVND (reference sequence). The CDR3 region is CASKPGQHTTGELFF. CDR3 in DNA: TGTGCCAGCAAACCGGGACAGCATACTACCGGGGAGCTGTTTTTT.

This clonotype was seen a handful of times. The CDR3 nucleotides are TGTGCCAGCAGGGTTCTCTTAGCGGGGGGTTTCTACGAGCAGTACTTC. Its translation: CASRVLLAGGFYEQYF. The chain combines TRBV27 with TRBJ2-7; 10 bases line up with TRBD2. V shed 6 bases and J 3 bases; nucleotides not matched to a gene: 11. CDR1 and CDR2 from the germline V gene are MNHEY and SMNVEV (reference sequence). The CDR3 totals 16 residues.

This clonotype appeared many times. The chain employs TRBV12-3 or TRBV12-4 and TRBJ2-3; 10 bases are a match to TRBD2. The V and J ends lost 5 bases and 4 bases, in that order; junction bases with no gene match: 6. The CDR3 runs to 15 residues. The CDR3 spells CASSMSGRAADTQYF. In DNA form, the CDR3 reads TGTGCCAGCAGTATGAGCGGGAGGGCCGCAGATACGCAGTATTTT.

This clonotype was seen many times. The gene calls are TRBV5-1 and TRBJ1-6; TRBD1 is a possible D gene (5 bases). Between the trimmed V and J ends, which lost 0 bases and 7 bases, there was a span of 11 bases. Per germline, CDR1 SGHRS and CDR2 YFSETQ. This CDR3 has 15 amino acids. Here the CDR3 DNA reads TGCGCCAGCAGCTTGGGAGGGGAGAGGAATTCACCCCTCCACTTT. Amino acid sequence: CASSLGGERNSPLHF.

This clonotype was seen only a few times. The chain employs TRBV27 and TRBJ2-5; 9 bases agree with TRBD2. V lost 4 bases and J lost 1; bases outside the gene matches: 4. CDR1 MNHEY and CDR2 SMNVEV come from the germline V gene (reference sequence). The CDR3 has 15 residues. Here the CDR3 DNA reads TGTGCCAGCAGTTCCGCGGGGGGGCTCCAAGAGACCCAGTACTTC. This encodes CASSSAGGLQETQYF.